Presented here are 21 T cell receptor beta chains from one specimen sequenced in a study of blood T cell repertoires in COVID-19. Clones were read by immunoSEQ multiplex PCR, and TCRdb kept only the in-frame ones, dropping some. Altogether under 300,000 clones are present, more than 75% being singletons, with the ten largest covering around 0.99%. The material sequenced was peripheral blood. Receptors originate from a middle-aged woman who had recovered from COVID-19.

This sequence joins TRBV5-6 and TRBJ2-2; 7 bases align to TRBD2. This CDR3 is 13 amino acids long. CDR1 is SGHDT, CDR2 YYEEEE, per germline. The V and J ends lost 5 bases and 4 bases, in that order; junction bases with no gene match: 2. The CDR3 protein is CASRGRGTGELFF. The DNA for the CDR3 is TGTGCCAGCAGGGGGAGGGGCACCGGGGAGCTGTTTTTT.

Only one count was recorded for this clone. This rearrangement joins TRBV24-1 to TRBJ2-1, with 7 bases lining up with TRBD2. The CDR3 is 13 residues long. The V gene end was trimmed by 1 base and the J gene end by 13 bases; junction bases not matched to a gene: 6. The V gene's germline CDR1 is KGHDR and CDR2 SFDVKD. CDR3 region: CATSDFRGSGQFF. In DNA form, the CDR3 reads TGTGCCACCAGTGATTTTCGCGGGAGTGGTCAGTTCTTC.

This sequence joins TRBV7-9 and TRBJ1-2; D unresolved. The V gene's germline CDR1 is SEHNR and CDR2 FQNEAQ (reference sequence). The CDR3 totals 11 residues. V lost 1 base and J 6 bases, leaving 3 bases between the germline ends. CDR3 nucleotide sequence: TGTGCCAGCAGCTTAGTAAATGGCTACACCTTC. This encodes CASSLVNGYTF.

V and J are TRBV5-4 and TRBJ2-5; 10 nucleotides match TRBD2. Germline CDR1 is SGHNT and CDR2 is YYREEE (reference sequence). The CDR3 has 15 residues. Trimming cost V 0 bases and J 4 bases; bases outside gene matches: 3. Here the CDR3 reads CASSLGTSGGETQYF. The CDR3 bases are TGTGCCAGCAGCTTGGGGACTAGCGGAGGAGAGACCCAGTACTTC. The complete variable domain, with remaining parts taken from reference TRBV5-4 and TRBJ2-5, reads ETGVTQSPTHLIKTRGQQVTLRCSSQSGHNTVSWYQQALGQGPQFIFQYYREEENGRGNFPPRFSGLQFPNYSSELNVNALELDDSALYLCASSLGTSGGETQYFGPGTRLLVL.

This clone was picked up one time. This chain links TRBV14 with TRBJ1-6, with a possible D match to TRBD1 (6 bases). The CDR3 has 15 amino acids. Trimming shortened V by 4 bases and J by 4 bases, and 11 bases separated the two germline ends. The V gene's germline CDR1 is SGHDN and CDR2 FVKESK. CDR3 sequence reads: CASSRTEEYNSPLHF. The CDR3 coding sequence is TGTGCCAGCAGCCGGACAGAGGAGTATAATTCACCCCTCCACTTT. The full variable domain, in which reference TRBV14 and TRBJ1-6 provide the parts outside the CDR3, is EAGVTQFPSHSVIEKGQTVTLRCDPISGHDNLYWYRRVMGKEIKFLLHFVKESKQDESGMPNNRFLAERTGGTYSTLKVQPAELEDSGVYFCASSRTEEYNSPLHFGNGTRLTVT.

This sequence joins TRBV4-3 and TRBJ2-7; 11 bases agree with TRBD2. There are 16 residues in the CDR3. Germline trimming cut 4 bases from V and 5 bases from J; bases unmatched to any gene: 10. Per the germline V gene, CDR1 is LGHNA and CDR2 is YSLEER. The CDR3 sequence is CASSRVGSGRADEQYF. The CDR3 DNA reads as TGCGCCAGCAGCCGGGTGGGTAGCGGGAGGGCCGACGAGCAGTACTTC.

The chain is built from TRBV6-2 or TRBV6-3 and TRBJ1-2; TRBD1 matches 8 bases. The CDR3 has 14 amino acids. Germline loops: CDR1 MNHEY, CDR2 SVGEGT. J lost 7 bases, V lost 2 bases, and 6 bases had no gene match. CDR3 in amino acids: CASSYPRTGPGYTF. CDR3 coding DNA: TGTGCCAGCAGTTACCCCCGGACAGGGCCTGGCTACACCTTC.

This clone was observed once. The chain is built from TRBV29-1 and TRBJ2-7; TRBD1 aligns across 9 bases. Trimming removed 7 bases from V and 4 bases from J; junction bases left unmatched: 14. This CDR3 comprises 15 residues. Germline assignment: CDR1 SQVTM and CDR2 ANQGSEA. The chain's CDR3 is CSDLPSGTGRYEQYV. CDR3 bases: TGCAGCGACCTGCCGTCCGGGACAGGGCGGTACGAGCAGTACGTC.

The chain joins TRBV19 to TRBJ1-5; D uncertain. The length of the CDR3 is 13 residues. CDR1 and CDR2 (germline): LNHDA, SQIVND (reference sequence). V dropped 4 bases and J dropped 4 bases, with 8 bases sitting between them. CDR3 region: CASSKSVNQPQHF. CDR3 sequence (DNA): TGTGCCAGTAGTAAATCAGTAAATCAGCCCCAGCATTTT.

The CDR3 is CASTAGTGRLAYGYTF. The CDR3 DNA reads as TGTGCCAGTACCGCCGGGACAGGGAGGTTGGCCTATGGCTACACCTTC. The chain employs TRBV19 and TRBJ1-2; 9 positions match TRBD1. Germline V gene lookup returns CDR1 LNHDA and CDR2 SQIVND (reference sequence). CDR3 length: 16 amino acids. V lost 7 bases, J lost 4 bases, and 13 bases stayed unmatched. The variable domain in full, completed from reference TRBV19 and TRBJ1-2, reads DGGITQSPKYLFRKEGQNVTLSCEQNLNHDAMYWYRQDPGQGLRLIYYSQIVNDFQKGDIAEGYSVSREKKESFPLTVTSAQKNPTAFYLCASTAGTGRLAYGYTFGSGTRLTVV.

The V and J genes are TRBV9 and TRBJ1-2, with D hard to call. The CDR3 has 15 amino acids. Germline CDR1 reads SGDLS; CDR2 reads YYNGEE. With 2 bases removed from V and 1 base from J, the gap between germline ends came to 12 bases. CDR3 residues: CASSVGVEFNYGYTF. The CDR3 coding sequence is TGTGCCAGCAGCGTCGGGGTAGAGTTTAACTATGGCTACACCTTC.

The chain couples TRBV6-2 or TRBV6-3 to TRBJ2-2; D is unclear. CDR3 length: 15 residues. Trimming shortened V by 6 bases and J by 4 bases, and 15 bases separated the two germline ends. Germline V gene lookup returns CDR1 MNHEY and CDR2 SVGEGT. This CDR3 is CASSPRRDTTGELFF. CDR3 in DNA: TGTGCCAGCAGCCCCCGCAGAGACACCACCGGGGAGCTGTTTTTT.

The CDR3 nucleotides read TGTGCCTGGAGTGTACGGGGGACCATGGGGAATTCACCCCTCCACTTT. Residues: CAWSVRGTMGNSPLHF. V and J are TRBV30 and TRBJ1-6, with a possible D match to TRBD1 (5 bases). The length of the CDR3 is 16 residues. V lost 0 bases and J lost 7, with 16 bases in between. In germline, CDR1 is GTSNPN, CDR2 SVGIG (reference sequence).

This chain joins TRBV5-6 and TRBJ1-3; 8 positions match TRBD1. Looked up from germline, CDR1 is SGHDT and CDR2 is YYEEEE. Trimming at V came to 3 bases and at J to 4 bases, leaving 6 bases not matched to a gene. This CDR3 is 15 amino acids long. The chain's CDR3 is CASSSRRQGGNTIYF. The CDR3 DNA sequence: TGTGCCAGCAGCTCGAGGCGACAGGGGGGAAACACCATATATTTT.

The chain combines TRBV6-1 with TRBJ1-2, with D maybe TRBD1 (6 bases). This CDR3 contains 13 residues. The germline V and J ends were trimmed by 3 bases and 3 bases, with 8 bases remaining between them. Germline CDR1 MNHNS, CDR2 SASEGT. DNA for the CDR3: TGTGCCAGCAGTGAGGGGACACACTATGGCTACACCTTC. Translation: CASSEGTHYGYTF.

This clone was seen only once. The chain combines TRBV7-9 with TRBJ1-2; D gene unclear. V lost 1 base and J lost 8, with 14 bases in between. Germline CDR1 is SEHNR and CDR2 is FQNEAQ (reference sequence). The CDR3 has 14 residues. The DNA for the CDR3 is TGTGCCAGCAGCTTAGTCCCCCGGGAGAGCGGCTACACCTTC. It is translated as CASSLVPRESGYTF.

The CDR3, as DNA: TGTGCCTGGAACGGAGGGCCAGTTGCTCCGACCCAGTACTTC. Residues: CAWNGGPVAPTQYF. This sequence joins TRBV30 and TRBJ2-5, with a tentative D call TRBD2 (6 bases). The CDR3 is 14 residues long. V gave up 4 bases and J gave up 7 bases, with 19 bases separating them. CDR1 is GTSNPN and CDR2 is SVGIG in the germline V gene (reference sequence).

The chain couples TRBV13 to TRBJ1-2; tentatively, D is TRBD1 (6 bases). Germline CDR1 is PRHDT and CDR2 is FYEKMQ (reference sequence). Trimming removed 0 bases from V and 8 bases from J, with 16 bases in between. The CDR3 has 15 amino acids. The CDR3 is CASSLGGRGSWGYTF. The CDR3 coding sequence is TGTGCCAGCAGCTTAGGGGGCAGGGGAAGTTGGGGCTACACCTTC.

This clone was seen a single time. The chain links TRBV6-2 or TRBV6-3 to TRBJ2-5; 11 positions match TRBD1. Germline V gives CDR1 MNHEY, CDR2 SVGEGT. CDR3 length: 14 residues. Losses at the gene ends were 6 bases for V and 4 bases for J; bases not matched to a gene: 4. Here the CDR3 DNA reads TGTGCCAGCAGCCCGGGGACAGGGGGAGAGACCCAGTACTTC. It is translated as CASSPGTGGETQYF.

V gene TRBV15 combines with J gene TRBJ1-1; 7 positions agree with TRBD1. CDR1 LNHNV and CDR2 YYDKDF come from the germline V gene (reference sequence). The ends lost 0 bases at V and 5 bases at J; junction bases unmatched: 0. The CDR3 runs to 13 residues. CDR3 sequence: CATSRDRGTEAFF. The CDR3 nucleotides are TGTGCCACCAGCAGAGACAGGGGGACTGAAGCTTTCTTT.

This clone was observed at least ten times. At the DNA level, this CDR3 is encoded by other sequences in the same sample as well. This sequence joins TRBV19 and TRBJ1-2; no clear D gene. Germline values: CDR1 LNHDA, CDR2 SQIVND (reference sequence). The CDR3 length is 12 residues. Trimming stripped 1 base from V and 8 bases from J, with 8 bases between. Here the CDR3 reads CASSIVAGGYTF. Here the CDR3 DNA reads TGTGCCAGTAGTATAGTGGCCGGGGGCTACACCTTC.